Presented here are 19 T cell receptor beta chains from one specimen sequenced in a study of OX40 agonist ivuxolimab in advanced cancers. Only in-frame clones appear in the TCRdb table, and some are missing; sequencing was by immunoSEQ multiplex PCR. The data hold about 13,000 clones, with roughly 84% observed a single time. Sequenced material: CD4+ or CD8+ T cells sorted from blood, taken in a trial of the OX40 agonist ivuxolimab. The origin of the receptors is an adult with an advanced solid tumor such as melanoma, head and neck, liver or kidney cancer.

In this sample, this clone turned up once. CDR3 region: CASSVGDLYYEQYF. In DNA form, the CDR3 reads TGTGCCAGCAGCGTAGGAGACCTATACTACGAGCAGTACTTC. V is TRBV9 and J is TRBJ2-7; D uncertain. This CDR3 region has 14 residues. CDR1 is SGDLS and CDR2 is YYNGEE in the germline V gene. Trimming cost V 0 bases and J 3 bases, with 10 bases left between them.

The chain recombines TRBV7-9 with TRBJ2-1, with 12 nucleotides matching TRBD2. The CDR3 has 15 residues. Germline V gene sequence: CDR1 SEHNR, CDR2 FQNEAQ (reference sequence). The trim removed 5 bases at V and 5 bases at J, leaving 4 bases unmatched. As DNA, the CDR3 is TGTGCCAGCAGCCCATGGACTAGCGGGGACAATGAGCAGTTCTTC. It translates to CASSPWTSGDNEQFF.

The rearrangement links TRBV6-1 to TRBJ1-1, with a tentative D call TRBD1 (5 bases). This CDR3 is built from 15 residues. Trimming removed 6 bases from V and 3 bases from J, with 17 bases in between. Looked up from germline, CDR1 is MNHNS and CDR2 is SASEGT. CDR3 coding DNA: TGTGCCAGCAGGGAGGACGGGCAGGGCTACACTGAAGCTTTCTTT. Encoded protein: CASREDGQGYTEAFF.

For the CDR3, the DNA is TGTGCCAGCAGACCCGACACCTACGAGCAGTACTTC. Its protein product is CASRPDTYEQYF. V gene TRBV6-6 combines with J gene TRBJ2-7; D gene ambiguous. The CDR3 is 12 residues long. The V end lost 6 bases, the J end lost 2 bases, and 8 bases lay between the germline ends. Germline-derived CDR1 and CDR2 are MNHNY and SVGAGI (reference sequence).

This clone has just one count. The gene calls are TRBV7-9 and TRBJ1-1; D not certain. V was cut by 1 base and J by 0 bases, with 9 bases left in between. Germline V gene data show CDR1 as SEHNR and CDR2 as FQNEAQ (reference sequence). This CDR3 comprises 15 residues. The CDR3 spells CASSLVGPLNTEAFF. The CDR3 coding sequence is TGTGCCAGCAGCTTAGTAGGGCCCCTGAACACTGAAGCTTTCTTT.

This clone was seen a single time. Germline is not matched at one junction end, which may reflect a read error. The sample contains more than one DNA sequence encoding this CDR3. The chain couples TRBV11-2 to TRBJ2-5, with 15 bases fitting TRBD2. There are 17 residues in the CDR3. Per germline, CDR1 SGHAT and CDR2 FQNNGV. The CDR3 sequence is CASSSGLAGGASGTQYF. DNA of the CDR3: TGTGCCAGCAGCTCGGGACTAGCGGGGGGTGCAAGTGGGACCCAATACTTC.

This clone was counted a single time. This chain uses TRBV4-1 with TRBJ2-2, with TRBD1 matching 9 bases. The CDR3 has 15 residues. Germline values: CDR1 MGHRA, CDR2 YSYEKL. The V gene end was trimmed by 4 bases and the J gene end by 7 bases; junction bases not matched to a gene: 7. The CDR3 DNA reads as TGCGCCAGCAGCCCGGGACAGGGAATAGGCGGGGAGCTGTTTTTT. Translating gives CASSPGQGIGGELFF.

The chain couples TRBV4-1 to TRBJ2-5; D is possibly TRBD1 (6 bases). CDR1 is MGHRA and CDR2 is YSYEKL in the germline V gene. This CDR3 region has 15 residues. Trimming took off 2 bases at V and 1 base at J, with 11 bases between the two ends. This CDR3 reads CASSQPWTAQETQYF. The CDR3 DNA is TGCGCCAGCAGCCAACCCTGGACAGCCCAAGAGACCCAGTACTTC.

CDR3 sequence (DNA): TGTGCCATCAGTGACCTACAGGGGACAGATACGCAGTATTTT. It is translated as CAISDLQGTDTQYF. The chain couples TRBV10-3 to TRBJ2-3; 7 bases map to TRBD1. V lost 3 bases to trimming and J lost 3 bases; unmatched junction nucleotides: 3. There are 14 residues in the CDR3. The germline CDR1 and CDR2 sequences are ENHRY and SYGVKD.

V is TRBV10-2 and J is TRBJ2-7; D is ambiguous. Germline V lookup: CDR1 WSHSY, CDR2 SAAADI. CDR3 length: 13 residues. The V end was cut by 4 bases, the J end by 0 bases, with 7 bases between. In DNA, the CDR3 is TGCGCCAGCAGTGTGCACCTCTCCTACGAGCAGTACTTC. This gives the protein CASSVHLSYEQYF.

This clone was recorded once. The chain couples TRBV28 to TRBJ1-1; D gene uncertain. This CDR3 comprises 12 residues. V dropped 6 bases and J dropped 6 bases, with 11 bases sitting between them. Germline CDR1 MDHEN, CDR2 SYDVKM. The CDR3, as DNA: TGTGCCAGCAGACCCCAAGCTCCTGAAGCTTTCTTT. Its translation is CASRPQAPEAFF. The full variable domain, its missing parts supplied by reference TRBV28 and TRBJ1-1, is DVKVTQSSRYLVKRTGEKVFLECVQDMDHENMFWYRQDPGLGLRLIYFSYDVKMKEKGDIPEGYSVSREKKERFSLILESASTNQTSMYLCASRPQAPEAFFGQGTRLTVV.

CDR3 sequence (DNA): TGTGCCTGGAGTCCCCCGGGACTGGACTACAATGAGCAGTTCTTC. Translating it yields CAWSPPGLDYNEQFF. The chain employs TRBV30 and TRBJ2-1, with TRBD2 as a possible D gene (6 bases). In germline, CDR1 is GTSNPN, CDR2 SVGIG (reference sequence). V dropped 2 bases and J dropped 3 bases, with 14 bases sitting between them. This CDR3 has 15 residues.

In its sample, this clone was seen once. The rearrangement links TRBV28 to TRBJ2-1; D not resolved. Trimming pared 6 bases from V and 8 bases from J, leaving 11 bases between. The CDR3 is 12 amino acids. Germline V lookup: CDR1 MDHEN, CDR2 SYDVKM. The CDR3 DNA reads as TGTGCCAGCAGGGCAGACGAAGATGAGCAGTTCTTC. Its translation: CASRADEDEQFF.

The CDR3 sequence is CASSLGRGNEQYF. CDR3 DNA sequence: TGTGCCAGCAGCCTAGGCCGCGGGAATGAGCAGTACTTC. The genes are TRBV7-9 and TRBJ2-7; TRBD2 is a possible D gene (6 bases). The CDR3 covers 13 residues. Germline V gene sequence: CDR1 SEHNR, CDR2 FQNEAQ (reference sequence). V gave up 5 bases and J gave up 7 bases, with 15 bases separating them.

This chain joins TRBV7-9 and TRBJ2-1; TRBD2 matches at 13 bases. The V segment lost 2 bases and the J segment 10 bases; nucleotides outside the gene matches: 8. The CDR3 is made up of 16 amino acids. Germline loops: CDR1 SEHNR, CDR2 FQNEAQ (reference sequence). CDR3 coding DNA: TGTGCCAGCAGCTTATCCACTAGCGGGGGGGCAGGAGAGCAGTTCTTC. Its translation: CASSLSTSGGAGEQFF.

DNA for the CDR3: TGTGCCAGCAGCGTAGTCGGCGGGGGAATTACCGGGGAGCTGTTTTTT. Its translation: CASSVVGGGITGELFF. The gene calls are TRBV9 and TRBJ2-2; 7 bases line up with TRBD2. Germline values: CDR1 SGDLS, CDR2 YYNGEE. This CDR3 has 16 residues. V lost 0 bases, J lost 5 bases, and 7 bases stayed unmatched.

The chain carries TRBV15 and TRBJ2-7, with 8 bases aligning to TRBD1. The CDR3 extends over 17 amino acids. Germline assignment: CDR1 LNHNV and CDR2 YYDKDF (reference sequence). Trimming at V came to 0 bases and at J to 6 bases, leaving 13 bases not matched to a gene. The CDR3 DNA reads as TGTGCCACCAGCAGAGATAACAGGGACAGGTCCAATTCCGAGCAGTACTTC. It codes for CATSRDNRDRSNSEQYF.

The gene calls are TRBV30 and TRBJ2-7; perhaps TRBD1 as D (6 bases). Looked up from germline, CDR1 is GTSNPN and CDR2 is SVGIG (reference sequence). V lost 0 bases and J 4 bases, leaving 7 bases between the germline ends. The CDR3 has 12 amino acids. CDR3 DNA sequence: TGTGCCTGGAGTGTAGGGGGTTACGAGCAGTACTTC. This translates into CAWSVGGYEQYF.

This chain links TRBV7-9 with TRBJ1-5; no clear D. This CDR3 is built from 16 residues. Trimming pared 0 bases from V and 6 bases from J, leaving 15 bases between. Per the germline V gene, CDR1 is SEHNR and CDR2 is FQNEAQ (reference sequence). CDR3 in DNA: TGTGCCAGCAGCTTAGCGTTAATGGGCAGGAGTCAGCCCCAGCATTTT. It encodes CASSLALMGRSQPQHF. Together with reference TRBV7-9 and TRBJ1-5, the CDR3 gives the full variable domain: DTGVSQNPRHKITKRGQNVTFRCDPISEHNRLYWYRQTLGQGPEFLTYFQNEAQLEKSRLLSDRFSAERPKGSFSTLEIQRTEQGDSAMYLCASSLALMGRSQPQHFGDGTRLSIL.